This T cell receptor beta chain is from a study of response to subunit inactivated influenza vaccine. Germline V gene data show CDR1 as MNHEY and CDR2 as SVGAGI. The length of the CDR3 is 13 residues. Unmatched junction bases numbered 6, after V lost 0 bases and J lost 11 bases. MiXCR, run by TCRdb on the RT-PCR reads, gives a single entry per CDR3 protein. The table shows 200,000 to 250,000 distinct CDR3 sequences, with approximately 12% occurring only once. This chain connects TRBV6-5 to TRBJ2-7, with TRBD1 matching 8 bases. The starting material was non-naive T cells sorted from PBMCs, obtained roughly 15 days before vaccination. This sequence originates from a man aged 50 or older who received an inactivated influenza vaccine. CDR3 bases: TGTGCCAGCAGTTACTCCAGAGACAGGGGAGAGTACTTC. Protein sequence: CASSYSRDRGEYF.